Below, 8 T cell receptor beta chains from the same sample are listed, as sequenced in a study of blood T cell repertoires in COVID-19 (dated by TCRdb to about 2020). The library was produced with the immunoSEQ multiplex PCR assay. TCRdb re-hosts the immuneACCESS table, in-frame sequences only. Its copies lack some clones; in the studies checked, an unresolved V gene accounts for under half of them, and the cause for the rest is not known. The sample table holds some 21,000 clones, of which around 82% were seen once. The top ten clonotypes cover roughly 12% of the sample. The sequencing sample was made of peripheral blood. Source of these receptors: a man in his 60s with active COVID-19.

The CDR3, as DNA: TGTGCCAGTAGTATAGGGGGACTAAAAGAGACCCAGTACTTC. This gives the protein CASSIGGLKETQYF. The chain has TRBV19 and TRBJ2-5; 7 bases line up with TRBD2. The germline V gene encodes CDR1 LNHDA and CDR2 SQIVND (reference sequence). This CDR3 comprises 14 residues. J gave up 3 bases and V 1 base, and 2 bases lay outside the gene matches.

The CDR3 DNA is TGTGCCAGCAGTGCAGACGGGTACTATGGCTACACCTTC. It is translated as CASSADGYYGYTF. The rearrangement joins TRBV6-2 or TRBV6-3 to TRBJ1-2; D gene unclear. There are 13 residues in the CDR3. V was shortened by 5 bases and J by 3 bases, with 10 bases between the two germline ends. Germline V gene lookup returns CDR1 MNHEY and CDR2 SVGEGT.

The chain uses TRBV3-1 (or the pseudogene TRBV3-2) and TRBJ2-6, with 8 bases aligning to TRBD1. Germline V gene lookup returns CDR1 LGHDT and CDR2 YNNKEL (reference sequence). The ends lost 5 bases at V and 0 bases at J; junction bases unmatched: 21. The CDR3 has 22 residues. The CDR3 reads CASSFRDRIFSSPLSGANVLTF. The CDR3, as DNA: TGTGCCAGCAGCTTCCGGGACAGGATTTTTTCATCCCCTCTCTCTGGGGCCAACGTCCTGACTTTC.

This clone was detected many times. The CDR3: CASSAPTSGRSDTQYF. In nucleotides, the CDR3 is TGTGCCAGCAGCGCCCCGACTAGCGGGAGATCAGATACGCAGTATTTT. The V gene is TRBV9, the J gene TRBJ2-3; the match to TRBD2 covers 12 bases. The V gene's germline CDR1 is SGDLS and CDR2 YYNGEE. The CDR3 consists of 16 residues. The V gene end was trimmed by 3 bases and the J gene end by 4 bases; junction bases not matched to a gene: 6.

V usage is TRBV21-1 and J usage is TRBJ2-3; the tabulated D call, TRBD1, remains unverified against the DNA. TRBV21-1 is deemed a pseudogene. This CDR3 region has 12 residues. CDR3 sequence reads: CASTRGLDTQYF. The CDR3 DNA is TGTGCCAGCACCAGGGGGTTAGATACGCAGTATTTT.

This chain links TRBV28 with TRBJ2-7; no clear D. From germline, CDR1 is MDHEN and CDR2 SYDVKM. This CDR3 has 13 amino acids. The V end lost 6 bases, the J end lost 2 bases, and 11 bases lay between the germline ends. The chain's CDR3 is CASSPPLTYEQYF. The CDR3 DNA reads as TGTGCCAGCAGCCCTCCCCTAACCTACGAGCAGTACTTC.

The rearrangement links TRBV3-1 (or the pseudogene TRBV3-2) to TRBJ2-7; 14 nucleotides agree with TRBD2. Germline V gene lookup returns CDR1 LGHDT and CDR2 YNNKEL (reference sequence). J was trimmed by 3 bases and V by 5 bases; bases with no gene match: 6. This CDR3 comprises 16 residues. As DNA, the CDR3 is TGTGCCAGCAGCAGGGGACTAGCGGGAGCTAACTACGAGCAGTACTTC. Translated, it gives CASSRGLAGANYEQYF.

The J gene is TRBJ2-7, the V gene TRBV5-1; 9 nucleotides align to TRBD2. The length of the CDR3 is 15 residues. Losses at the gene ends were 3 bases for V and 5 bases for J; bases not matched to a gene: 9. Germline CDR1 reads SGHRS; CDR2 reads YFSETQ. The CDR3 protein is CASSWEGLAAHEQYF. CDR3 coding DNA: TGCGCCAGCAGCTGGGAGGGACTAGCCGCTCACGAGCAGTACTTC.